This T cell receptor (beta chain) was recorded in a study of identical twins. This clonotype was picked up many times. It was template switching that added a universal primer site, and there were unique molecular identifiers on the cDNA. TCRdb fed the 5' RACE reads into MiXCR, producing one record per CDR3 protein. The table lists about 240,000 distinct CDR3 sequences, approximately 12% of them singletons, with about 4.1% in the top ten. The data also belong to a second study, concerning yellow fever vaccine responses in identical twins.

The sample was memory (CD45RO+) T cells sorted from blood. This clonotype was sampled from a woman between 18 and 29 years old in good health.

CDR3 residues: CASSLTGSTGELFF. The DNA of the CDR3 is TGCGCCAGCAGCTTGACAGGGTCCACCGGGGAGCTGTTTTTT. The V call is TRBV5-1, the J call TRBJ2-2; a possible D gene is TRBD1 (6 bases). Germline V lookup: CDR1 SGHRS, CDR2 YFSETQ. The CDR3 sequence is 14 residues long. V was shortened by 1 base and J by 4 bases, with 8 bases between the two germline ends.